Listed here are 7 T cell receptor beta chains from one sample, sequenced in a study of T-cell memory formation after mild COVID-19. TCRdb independently ran MiXCR on the 5' RACE reads; one entry per CDR3 protein. The sample includes approximately 290,000 distinct CDR3 sequences, less than 20% seen only once; the top ten take roughly 22%. Sequenced: PBMCs or a T cell subset sorted from them (not recorded which). The origin of the receptors is a young man who had mild COVID-19 (a few samples of this study predate the infection). Cell type and time point are not known.

Ten or more counts support this clonotype. V usage is TRBV4-3 and J usage is TRBJ2-6; weak D call: TRBD1 (6 bases). The CDR3 consists of 18 residues. In germline, CDR1 is LGHNA, CDR2 YSLEER. Between the trimmed V and J ends, which lost 2 bases and 1 base, there was a span of 15 bases. The CDR3 here is CASSQSDRGTSGANVLTF. For the CDR3, the DNA is TGCGCCAGCAGCCAATCGGATAGAGGGACATCTGGGGCCAACGTCCTGACTTTC.

V is TRBV20-1 and J is TRBJ2-1; 8 bases are a match to TRBD1. This CDR3 has 13 amino acids. Per germline, CDR1 DFQATT and CDR2 SNEGSKA (reference sequence). Unmatched junction bases numbered 7, after V lost 6 bases and J lost 6 bases. The CDR3 region is CSAFRGPGNEQFF. CDR3 in DNA: TGCAGTGCATTCAGGGGGCCAGGCAATGAGCAGTTCTTC.

This clonotype was observed a handful of times. The rearrangement links TRBV28 to TRBJ1-5; D is uncertain. The germline V gene encodes CDR1 MDHEN and CDR2 SYDVKM. V was cut by 5 bases and J by 7 bases, with 24 bases left in between. The length of the CDR3 is 17 residues. CDR3 residues: CASSTTRGVGMGQPQHF. DNA of the CDR3: TGTGCCAGCAGTACCACACGAGGAGTGGGGATGGGACAGCCCCAGCATTTT.

This clonotype turned up a few times. The rearrangement joins TRBV9 to TRBJ1-2, with 8 bases aligning to TRBD1. Germline loops: CDR1 SGDLS, CDR2 YYNGEE. The CDR3 spans 15 residues. V dropped 4 bases and J dropped 4; count of bases not matched to a gene: 9. CDR3 nucleotides: TGTGCCAGCAGCTCCCGACAGGGGTACGGCTATGGCTACACCTTC. Its translation is CASSSRQGYGYGYTF.

This chain uses TRBV10-1 with TRBJ2-5; D may be TRBD1 (6 bases). Germline V lookup: CDR1 WNHNN, CDR2 SYGVQD (reference sequence). The germline V and J ends were trimmed by 2 bases and 1 base, with 17 bases remaining between them. This CDR3 region has 17 residues. This CDR3 is CASSEGIQGSIQETQYF. CDR3 DNA sequence: TGCGCCAGCAGTGAGGGGATACAGGGATCTATCCAAGAGACCCAGTACTTC.

This clonotype was recorded a few times. The chain employs TRBV6-2 or TRBV6-3 and TRBJ2-3; 8 positions match TRBD2. Trimming took 10 bases from V and 6 from J; bases not matched to a gene: 18. CDR1 is MNHEY and CDR2 is SVGEGT in the germline V gene. This CDR3 spans 16 amino acids. The chain's CDR3 is CAISWKAGASRDTQYF. CDR3 DNA sequence: TGTGCCATCTCGTGGAAAGCGGGGGCCTCCCGGGATACGCAGTATTTT.

The chain employs TRBV20-1 and TRBJ1-5; D possibly corresponds to TRBD1 (5 bases). Trimming removed 2 bases at V and 0 bases at J, with 11 bases between. Germline-derived CDR1 and CDR2 are DFQATT and SNEGSKA (reference sequence). The CDR3 runs 15 residues. CDR3 residues: CSARRRGFSNQPQHF. The CDR3 bases are TGCAGTGCTAGACGAAGGGGCTTTAGCAATCAGCCCCAGCATTTT.